A single sample gave rise to the 9 T cell receptor beta chains below, sequenced in a study of T-cell reconstitution after alpha-beta-depleted transplantation in children (dated by TCRdb to 2016 to 2017). Library creation used PCR. Sequencing was performed on an Illumina HiSeq 2500. TCR libraries were prepared with molecular barcoding, using unique molecular identifiers to normalize TCRbeta repertoire quantification. The raw public reads went through TCRdb reprocessing: fastp at Q25, MiXCR clone calling, in-frame beta chains kept. One record per CDR3 amino acid sequence lists the most common genes and DNA. The sample table holds about 600,000 distinct CDR3 sequences, of which approximately 12% were seen once. Approximately 2.1% of the sample is taken by the ten largest. Interpreted using the paper, the treatment or condition label stands for: allogeneic hematopoietic cell transplantation with graft depleted of TCRalphabeta T cells and CD19 B cells.

The sample in question was PBMCs, mostly from graft donor cells, obtained 360 days after TCRalphabeta/CD19-depleted stem cell transplant. The receptors derive from a male patient under 18 who had a stem cell transplant for acute myeloid leukemia, so the T cells may come from the graft donor.

The chain joins TRBV29-1 to TRBJ2-1, with D possibly being TRBD2 (5 bases). The length of the CDR3 is 13 residues. CDR1 is SQVTM, CDR2 ANQGSEA, per germline. Trimming stripped 7 bases from V and 0 bases from J, with 10 bases between. CDR3 nucleotides: TGCAGCGGAAGTACTAGCTCCTACAATGAGCAGTTCTTC. It codes for CSGSTSSYNEQFF.

This clonotype has a handful of counts. The chain carries TRBV5-1 and TRBJ2-1; D gene unclear. The germline V gene encodes CDR1 SGHRS and CDR2 YFSETQ. CDR3 length: 12 amino acids. V was trimmed by 0 bases and J by 10 bases, leaving 8 bases between them. The CDR3 DNA sequence: TGCGCCAGCAGCTTGGAACCGGACGAGCAGTTCTTC. This translates into CASSLEPDEQFF.

This clonotype was observed many times. The J gene is TRBJ2-3, the V gene TRBV5-1; no clear D. The V gene lost 0 bases and the J gene lost 2 bases, with 7 bases spanning the gap. The CDR3 spans 14 residues. Germline V CDR1 and CDR2: SGHRS, YFSETQ. CDR3 sequence: CASSLGVPTDTQYF. In nucleotides, the CDR3 is TGCGCCAGCAGCTTGGGGGTCCCCACAGATACGCAGTATTTT.

This clonotype was seen once. The J gene is TRBJ2-1, the V gene TRBV7-2; a weak D match, TRBD1 (5 bases). Trimming removed 2 bases at V and 0 bases at J, with 11 bases between. CDR3 length equals 16 residues. Germline V gene data show CDR1 as SGHTA and CDR2 as FQGNSA. The CDR3 DNA reads as TGTGCCAGCAGCTTAAGGGGCCCTCTCTCCTACAATGAGCAGTTCTTC. It encodes CASSLRGPLSYNEQFF.

The J gene is TRBJ1-1, the V gene TRBV12-3 or TRBV12-4, with 9 bases that match TRBD1. The junction had 6 bases not matched to a gene; V was cut back by 6 bases and J by 7 bases. This CDR3 is 13 amino acids long. CDR3: CASSLGQGIEAFF. The CDR3 DNA follows: TGTGCCAGCAGCCTAGGACAGGGGATTGAAGCTTTCTTT.

The CDR3 here is CAISGSRRLAEYEQYF. CDR3 nucleotide sequence: TGTGCCATCAGTGGGTCGAGAAGACTAGCAGAGTACGAGCAGTACTTC. The chain combines TRBV10-3 with TRBJ2-7, with TRBD2 identical over 7 bases. V shed 4 bases, J shed 4 bases, and the junction held 13 bases outside the gene matches. Germline loops: CDR1 ENHRY, CDR2 SYGVKD. The CDR3 runs 16 residues.

In its sample, this clonotype was seen many times. CDR3 region: CSASPLHF. CDR3 sequence (DNA): TGCAGTGCTTCACCCCTCCACTTT. The chain couples TRBV20-1 to TRBJ1-6; D remains ambiguous. CDR3 length: 8 amino acids. CDR1 and CDR2 (germline): DFQATT, SNEGSKA (reference sequence). The V gene lost 5 bases and the J gene lost 10 bases, with 0 bases spanning the gap.

This clonotype was counted only a few times. This chain uses TRBV20-1 with TRBJ2-7, with a possible D match to TRBD2 (5 bases). CDR1 and CDR2 from the germline V gene are DFQATT and SNEGSKA (reference sequence). Trimming removed 0 bases from V and 2 bases from J, with 11 bases in between. The CDR3 length is 14 residues. CDR3 in amino acids: CSARDRTGTYEQYF. DNA for the CDR3: TGCAGTGCTAGAGATCGGACGGGAACCTACGAGCAGTACTTC.

This clonotype was seen repeatedly, ten times or more. The chain is built from TRBV11-2 and TRBJ2-3; the match to TRBD1 covers 11 bases. The J segment lost 0 bases and the V segment lost 4 bases, leaving 3 bases of the junction unmatched. Germline loops: CDR1 SGHAT, CDR2 FQNNGV. The CDR3 covers 16 residues. The CDR3 nucleotides are TGTGCCAGCAGCTCCCGGGACAGGGGGAGCACAGATACGCAGTATTTT. Translating gives CASSSRDRGSTDTQYF. Using reference TRBV11-2 and TRBJ2-3 for the parts outside the CDR3, the full variable domain is EAGVAQSPRYKIIEKRQSVAFWCNPISGHATLYWYQQILGQGPKLLIQFQNNGVVDDSQLPKDRFSAERLKGVDSTLKIQPAKLEDSAVYLCASSSRDRGSTDTQYFGPGTRLTVL.